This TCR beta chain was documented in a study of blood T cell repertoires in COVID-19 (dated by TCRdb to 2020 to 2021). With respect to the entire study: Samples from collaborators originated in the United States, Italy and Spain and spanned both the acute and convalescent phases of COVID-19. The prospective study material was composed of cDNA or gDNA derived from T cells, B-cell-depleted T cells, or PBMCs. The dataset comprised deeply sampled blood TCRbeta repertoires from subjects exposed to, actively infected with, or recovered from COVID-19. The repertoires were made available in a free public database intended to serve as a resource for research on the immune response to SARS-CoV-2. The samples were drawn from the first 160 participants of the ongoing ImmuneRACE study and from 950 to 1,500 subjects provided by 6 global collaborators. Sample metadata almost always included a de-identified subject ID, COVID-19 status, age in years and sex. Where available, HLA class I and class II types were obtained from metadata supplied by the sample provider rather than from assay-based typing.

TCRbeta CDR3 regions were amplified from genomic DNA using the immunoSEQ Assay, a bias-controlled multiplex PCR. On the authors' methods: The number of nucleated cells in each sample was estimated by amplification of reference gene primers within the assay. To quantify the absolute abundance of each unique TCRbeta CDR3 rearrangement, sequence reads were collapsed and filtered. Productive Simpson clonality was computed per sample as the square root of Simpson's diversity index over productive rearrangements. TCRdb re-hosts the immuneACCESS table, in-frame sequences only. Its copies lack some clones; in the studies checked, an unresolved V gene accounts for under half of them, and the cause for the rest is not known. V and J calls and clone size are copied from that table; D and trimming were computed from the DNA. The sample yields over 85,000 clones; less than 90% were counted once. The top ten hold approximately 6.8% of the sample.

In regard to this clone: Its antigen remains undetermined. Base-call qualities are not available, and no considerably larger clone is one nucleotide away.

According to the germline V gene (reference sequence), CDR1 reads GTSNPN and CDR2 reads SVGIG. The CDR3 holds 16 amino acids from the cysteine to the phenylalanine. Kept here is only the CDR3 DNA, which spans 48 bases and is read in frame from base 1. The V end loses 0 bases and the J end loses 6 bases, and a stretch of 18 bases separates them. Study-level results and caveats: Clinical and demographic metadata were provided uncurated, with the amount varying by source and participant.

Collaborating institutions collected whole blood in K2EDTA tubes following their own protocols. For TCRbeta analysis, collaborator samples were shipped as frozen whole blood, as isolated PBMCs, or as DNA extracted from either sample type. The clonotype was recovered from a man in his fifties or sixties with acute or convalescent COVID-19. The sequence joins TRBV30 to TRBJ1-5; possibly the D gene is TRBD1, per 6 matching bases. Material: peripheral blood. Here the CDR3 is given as CAWSVPAGGGIQPQHF. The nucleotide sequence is TGTGCCTGGAGTGTACCTGCCGGTGGGGGCATTCAGCCCCAGCATTTT.